This TCR beta chain was documented in a study of T cell repertoires in cytomegalovirus infection. Study background: From public TCR beta signatures came an indication of both CMV infection and matching HLA type.

This clonotype came up a few times. Antigen specificity is unknown. TCRdb re-derived calls from the reads in MiXCR, one entry per CDR3 protein. In the table there are approximately 320,000 distinct CDR3 sequences, more than 8% of which are singletons. Study outcomes and limitations: Dominant in the ex vivo response were TCR beta clonotypes restricted by HLA-C and specific for CMV.

The CDR3 runs to 13 residues. Trimming took off 6 bases at V and 6 bases at J, with 15 bases between the two ends. Germline lookup yields CDR1 DFQATT and CDR2 SNEGSKA (reference sequence). The material sequenced was PBMCs. This TCR was recovered from a human donor in good health (CMV status not recorded). Some clones in this sample may be carry-over from other donors' samples. The chain combines TRBV20-1 with TRBJ2-1; the D gene is possibly TRBD1 (6 bases). CDR3 amino acids: CSAAGVHGNEQFF. For the CDR3, the DNA is TGCAGTGCCGCAGGGGTACATGGCAATGAGCAGTTCTTC.